This TCR beta chain stems from a study of cytomegalovirus exposure and HLA in healthy donors (dated by TCRdb to between 2016 and 2019). In terms of the full investigation: An earlier analysis of 587 of the donors reported roughly 300 Gb of sequence data and 117 million unique TCR beta sequences obtained from some 170 million T cells. In a later genetic analysis, genome-wide SNP genotypes for 398 of the 666 donors were used, and that subset was treated as a discovery cohort. The number of typed donors differed by locus: about 629-630 for A, B, C, DRB1 and DQB1; 500 to 550 for DQA1; some 610 for DPA1; and 450 to 480 for DPB1. Donor age, sex, ethnicity and CMV serostatus were compiled together with the repertoire data. The study used immunosequencing to profile the T cell repertoires of approximately 630 subjects and linked those repertoires to cytomegalovirus serostatus. Rather than using new phenotypic data, the later analysis identified candidate immune exposures from TCR beta sequences and from how often those sequences occurred across donors. Because of strong linkage in the cohort, five DR-DQ haplotypes were treated as single units for association and clustering. In an earlier analysis of more than 550 of the donors, high-throughput TCR beta sequencing was used to judge whether each TCR beta V gene segment behaved as functional or pseudogenic. Of the 300 to 500 genotyped donors, roughly 80% were placed in the genetic ancestry cluster associated with self-reported Caucasian donors. All discovery cohort repertoires had been generated using a single sequencing platform. The study combined high-throughput TCR immunosequencing, statistical association of individual TCRs with disease status, and machine learning to predict cytomegalovirus infection status. On average, around 200,000 unique TCR beta nucleotide sequences were sequenced per donor among 350 to 400 genotyped donors of the cohort, with roughly 18% of those sequences being non-productive. A later analysis re-examined previously published TCR beta repertoires from roughly 720 donors and added high-resolution HLA genotyping to investigate patterns of TCR occurrence. The aim of the study was to test whether cataloging public T cell receptors could identify signatures of past pathogen exposure. An early release that covered about 640 HLA-typed donors contained approximately 290 gigabases of sequencing data and about 93 million unique TCR sequences. Both class I and class II loci were covered by HLA typing, at four-digit resolution. In addition to the first cohort of 650 to 800 subjects, a separate validation cohort of approximately 110 different subjects was used.

To prepare the library, the immunoSEQ multiplex PCR assay was applied. A mixture of 60 forward primers for TCR Vbeta segments and 13 reverse primers for TCR Jbeta segments was used in the multiplex PCR. A multiplex PCR assay on genomic DNA amplified the CDR3 region of rearranged TCR beta genes. On the Illumina HiSeq System, the amplified TCR beta libraries were sequenced as 87-base-pair reads. The paper's processing steps were these. In a later analysis, some 80 million unique TCR beta chains were counted across the 650 to 750 repertoires, and about 10 million of these chains were shared by at least two donors. Raw reads were error-corrected and collapsed into unique sequences with a nearest-neighbor algorithm that merged closely related sequences to remove PCR and sequencing errors. Alignment of CDR3 sequences to IMGT reference sequences was used to assign V, D and J gene segments. For a sequence to be retained, a match of at least six nucleotides to both a V gene segment and a J gene segment was required. A rearrangement counted as productive if the CDR3 had no stop codons and remained in frame with V and J, and every other rearrangement counted as non-productive. CDR3 was defined by IMGT convention, running from the second conserved V-encoded cysteine to the conserved J-encoded phenylalanine. In an earlier analysis of roughly 610 of the donors, sequences lacking an unambiguous match to a single V gene segment were excluded. In an earlier analysis of several hundred of the donors, V segments were called functional above 56.7% productive rearrangements and were called segregating when the between-donor standard deviation exceeded 5%. A statistical classification framework was developed to diagnose cytomegalovirus status using the catalog of TCR beta chain sequences. In a later analysis, TCR nucleotide sequences were compared against IMGT/GENE-DB human TR gene sequences so that V and J genes could be assigned. A later analysis assigned CDR3 sequences and most-parsimonious VDJ recombination scenarios with the TCRdist pipeline. In a later analysis, every TCR beta chain was defined by the combination of its CDR3 amino acid sequence and its V-gene family, and reads without a unique V-gene family were dropped. As a way to deal with suspected cross-contamination and a sequencing artifact, a later analysis dropped 500 to 700 nucleotide sequences that were highly shared and had low generation probability. A later analysis calculated a clonal expansion index for each public chain from normalized within-repertoire ranks of inferred template counts. Generation probabilities in a later analysis came from a VDJ recombination model fitted to out-of-frame rearrangements, and those results were checked against IGoR. Hypergeometric tests were used in a later analysis to score TCR-TCR, TCR-HLA and TCR-CMV co-occurrence, with a repertoire-size bias correction applied to the TCR pairs. To estimate false discovery rates, a later analysis permuted the HLA or CMV assignments 20 times. In a later analysis, co-occurring TCRs were grouped using DBSCAN, and TCRdist sequence similarity was added for clustering within HLA-allele-positive subsets. Repertoires with fewer than 30,000 or more than 120,000 public chains were left out of co-occurrence clustering, as were roughly five repertoires with anomalous nucleotide sharing. In its TCRdb copy, this immuneACCESS table keeps in-frame sequences only and misses some clones. Where compared with another copy, unresolved V genes explain less than half of these, and the others have no known cause. V and J calls and clone size are copied from that table; D and trimming were computed from the DNA. The table for this sample lists about 73,000 clones; 60% to 85% of them were counted only once. The top ten clones comprise 9.5% to 15% of the sample.

Deletion took 0 bases off V and 6 bases off J, with a span of 11 bases between the germline ends. Taken from cysteine to phenylalanine, the CDR3 has 15 residues. Only the CDR3 region is kept as DNA, spanning 45 bases read in frame from base 1. CDR1 and CDR2, per the germline V gene, are MNHEY and SVGAGI. In total, about 650 healthy bone marrow donors made up the cohort. All cohort members were sampled while nominally healthy, although unrecorded immune exposures were likely present. The donor was CMV seronegative and belonged to the group of over 300 seronegative cohort members. A peripheral blood sample was collected from each donor, and TCR beta sequencing was performed on peripheral blood mononuclear cells. The Qiagen DNeasy Blood Extraction Kit was used to extract genomic DNA from the blood cell samples. General conclusions and limits of the study: The classifier was reported to diagnose cytomegalovirus status with high specificity and sensitivity in both the original and validation cohorts. A later analysis reported that several top co-occurrence clusters appeared linked to parvovirus B19, influenza, CMV and Epstein-Barr virus. This cohort had only TCR beta chains sequenced, and the lack of alpha or paired-chain data limited which features could be detected. The authors suggested that the approach could potentially be generalized to other disease states and immunological phenotypes. When HLA alleles, especially DR and DQ, strongly co-occurred, attributing TCR associations to individual alleles was difficult. Across donors, most TCR sequences were observed very rarely, whereas some public TCRs were present in many individuals. Because some donors lacked HLA typing at each locus, the association tests relied only on the typed subset. According to a later analysis, most CMV-associated TCR beta chains appeared to be HLA-restricted, and the HLA associations seemed to be driven largely by CMV exposure. Roughly uniform sequencing depth across donors was assumed in presence/absence analyses, although this assumption may not hold. About 17 rarely observed V segments, including chromosome 9 orphons, were excluded from the earlier analysis of several hundred of the donors because counts were too low. The only immune exposure information available for the cohort was CMV serostatus. In a later analysis, TCR association rates were found to vary across HLA loci, with the most associated TCRs seen for DRB1 alleles and the fewest for HLA-C alleles. Specific HLA alleles were associated with around 18,000 TCR beta sequences at a false discovery rate of 0.05 in a later analysis. In an earlier analysis of approximately 590 of the donors, most TCR beta V segments appeared in productive rearrangements about 87% or about 30% of the time, broadly matching IMGT annotations. The 87-base-pair reads could not distinguish some IMGT-functional V segments, including TRBV6-2 and TRBV6-3, so those segments were excluded. In vitro tests confirmed that a few of the cytomegalovirus-associated TCR beta chains recognize cytomegalovirus antigens. A later analysis found that HLA-associated TCR beta chains were more clonally expanded and had lower generation probabilities than equally common non-associated chains. In the study, about 150 TCR beta chains were listed as associated with cytomegalovirus. A later genetic analysis reported fewer N-insertions in productive TCRs among donors in an Asian-associated ancestry cluster than the approximately 670-donor mean. A further reported finding was that TCR beta sequences accurately predicted the HLA-A and HLA-B alleles for most subjects in the first cohort. The sequencing pipeline was judged likely to have produced a cluster of highly shared sequence variants as a technical artifact. Linkage disequilibrium might explain the correlated functional status among segregating V segments, but an unknown experimental factor could not be ruled out. A later genetic analysis associated a missense DCLRE1C variant with V-gene and J-gene trimming of TCR beta chains, and an independent cohort replicated the association.

As for this clone: Its antigen is currently not known. Base qualities are missing; no much larger clone stands one base away.

The rearranged chain carries TRBV6-5 and TRBJ1-4, with the D gene not clear enough to name. The sample consisted of PBMCs. This receptor was obtained from a man in his 70s in good health and CMV-seronegative. The sequenced DNA is TGTGCCAGCAGTTACTCGTGGAGGGATGATGAAAAACTGTTTTTT. The resulting protein is CASSYSWRDDEKLFF.